This TCR beta chain was documented in a study of CD8+CD57+ T cells in acquired aplastic anemia. As for the study in general: The sorted CD4+ and CD8+ cells yielded an average around 3.2 ug of DNA.

The template for TCR beta VDJ and CDR3 sequence profiling was genomic DNA. TCRdb analysed the reads with MiXCR anew, one entry per CDR3 protein. The data hold roughly 280,000 distinct CDR3 sequences, with roughly 53% observed a single time. Overall study findings and caveats: The CD8+ Simpson's diversity of patients and controls was not significantly different.

Patients who underwent sequencing had shown CD8+CD57+ cell expansion by flow cytometry. Each patient gave a blood sample that was collected before any therapy had been received. About this clonotype: Antigen unknown.

This receptor was obtained from a human donor with aplastic anemia. The source material was sorted CD4+, CD8+, or CD8+CD57+ T cells (not recorded which) from PBMCs.

The DNA of the CDR3 is TGTGCCAGTAGTATCGGACACACCTACGAGCAGTACTTC. It codes for CASSIGHTYEQYF. The chain is built from TRBV19 and TRBJ2-7, with D possibly TRBD1 on 5 matching bases. Trimming pared 3 bases from V and 2 bases from J, leaving 8 bases between. Germline V gene data show CDR1 as LNHDA and CDR2 as SQIVND (reference sequence). The length of the CDR3 is 13 residues.